What follows is one TCR beta chain and its context. These data come from a study of blood T cell repertoires in COVID-19. Study information: COVID-19 samples from acute and convalescent phases originated in the United States, Italy and Spain. In each case, the material was cDNA or gDNA derived from T cells, B-cell-depleted T cells, or PBMCs.

The junction had 9 bases not matched to a gene; V was cut back by 5 bases and J by 7 bases. Germline CDR1 reads SGHTA; CDR2 reads FQGTGA. This CDR3 spans 15 amino acids. Source study methods: Estimation of nucleated cell counts relied on the amplification of reference gene primers. TCRdb keeps only in-frame clones here, not all; method: immunoSEQ multiplex PCR. For V, J and clone size, that table is used; D and trimming come from the DNA. This table holds 130,000 or so clones, around 80% found once. The sequence was collected from a man aged 55 to 70 with active or convalescent COVID-19. The sample was peripheral blood. The rearrangement uses TRBV7-3 and TRBJ2-1, with TRBD1 matching over 9 bases. The CDR3 sequence: CASSPAGTGPNEQFF. The CDR3 DNA reads as TGTGCCAGCAGCCCCGCCGGGACAGGGCCGAATGAGCAGTTCTTC.